This T cell receptor (beta chain) was sequenced for a study of early T cells in non-severe SARS-CoV-2 infection. The protocol attached unique molecular identifiers to individual cDNA molecules. TCRdb processed the 5' RACE reads anew with MiXCR; each CDR3 protein has one entry. The sample yields around 93,000 distinct CDR3 sequences, less than 15% seen once. The CDR3 sequence is 14 residues long. CDR1 and CDR2 (germline): SGHAT, FQNNGV. The germline V and J ends were trimmed by 5 bases and 1 base, with 11 bases remaining between them. This clonotype has only a few counts. The source was whole blood, collected at baseline. The V and J genes are TRBV11-2 and TRBJ1-1; no reliable D call. The sequence derives from an adult who was a healthcare worker with PCR-confirmed SARS-CoV-2 infection or an uninfected control (not recorded which). The CDR3 sequence: CASSQRRTNTEAFF. CDR3 sequence (DNA): TGTGCCAGCAGCCAAAGACGCACGAACACTGAAGCTTTCTTT.